Following are 16 T cell receptor beta chains from one sample sequenced in a study of blood T cell repertoires in COVID-19. TCRdb keeps only in-frame clones here, not all; method: immunoSEQ multiplex PCR. Of 400,000 or so clones listed, about 90% are singletons. The specimen was PBMCs or T cells enriched from blood (not recorded which). The origin of the receptors is a man in his late teens or twenties who had recovered from COVID-19.

This chain joins TRBV4-1 and TRBJ2-7; 8 nucleotides align to TRBD1. V shed 4 bases and J 2 bases; nucleotides not matched to a gene: 16. Germline V gene sequence: CDR1 MGHRA, CDR2 YSYEKL. This CDR3 is built from 18 residues. CDR3 nucleotide sequence: TGCGCCAGCAGCCTCGGACGCTTGGGGACAGGCGAAACCTACGAGCAGTACTTC. It encodes CASSLGRLGTGETYEQYF.

Only a few counts were recorded for this clone. The DNA of the CDR3 is TGTGCCAGCAGTGACCCAGGTCGATCTGGAAACACCATATATTTT. This translates into CASSDPGRSGNTIYF. This rearrangement joins TRBV2 to TRBJ1-3; D call uncertain. Trimming shortened V by 3 bases and J by 1 base, and 10 bases separated the two germline ends. The CDR3 runs 15 residues. Per the germline V gene, CDR1 is SNHLY and CDR2 is FYNNEI.

The chain has TRBV7-9 and TRBJ1-1; D possibly corresponds to TRBD1 (6 bases). The CDR3 totals 14 residues. Trimming removed 4 bases from V and 0 bases from J, with 9 bases in between. The germline gives CDR1 SEHNR, CDR2 FQNEAQ (reference sequence). CDR3 loop: CASSSRTVNTEAFF. In nucleotides, the CDR3 is TGTGCCAGCAGCTCCAGGACAGTGAACACTGAAGCTTTCTTT. The complete variable domain, with remaining parts taken from reference TRBV7-9 and TRBJ1-1, reads DTGVSQNPRHKITKRGQNVTFRCDPISEHNRLYWYRQTLGQGPEFLTYFQNEAQLEKSRLLSDRFSAERPKGSFSTLEIQRTEQGDSAMYLCASSSRTVNTEAFFGQGTRLTVV.

The V and J genes are TRBV27 and TRBJ1-1; TRBD1 agrees at 7 bases. There are 14 residues in the CDR3. The V gene end was trimmed by 1 base and the J gene end by 3 bases; junction bases not matched to a gene: 2. The germline gives CDR1 MNHEY, CDR2 SMNVEV (reference sequence). This chain's CDR3 is CASSLYQGDTEAFF. The CDR3 DNA is TGTGCCAGCAGTTTATACCAGGGGGACACTGAAGCTTTCTTT.

The sample holds many counts of this clone. The chain employs TRBV9 and TRBJ1-3, with no clear D. There are 16 residues in the CDR3. The germline gives CDR1 SGDLS, CDR2 YYNGEE. Deletions cut 0 bases from V and 2 bases from J, with 12 bases between. The chain's CDR3 is CASSVGQSPTGNTIYF. The CDR3 nucleotides read TGTGCCAGCAGCGTAGGACAATCCCCAACTGGAAACACCATATATTTT.

The rearrangement links TRBV4-2 to TRBJ2-5, with D possibly matching TRBD2 (5 bases). V was clipped by 4 bases and J by 4 bases, with 25 bases between them. Germline lookup yields CDR1 LGHNA and CDR2 YNFKEQ. The CDR3 has 18 amino acids. CDR3 protein: CASSRRRDLNDLRETQYF. CDR3 nucleotides: TGTGCCAGCAGCCGACGCCGGGATCTCAACGATCTTCGAGAGACCCAGTACTTC.

The CDR3 sequence: CASSAGTVTNEQFF. DNA of the CDR3: TGTGCCAGCAGCGCCGGGACAGTGACGAATGAGCAGTTCTTC. V gene TRBV3-1 (or the pseudogene TRBV3-2) combines with J gene TRBJ2-1, with TRBD1 matching 7 bases. This CDR3 comprises 14 residues. Unmatched junction bases numbered 8, after V lost 5 bases and J lost 7 bases. Germline V CDR1 and CDR2: LGHDT, YNNKEL (reference sequence).

This chain connects TRBV29-1 to TRBJ2-3, with 9 bases aligning to TRBD2. Unmatched junction bases numbered 12, after V lost 4 bases and J lost 4 bases. Germline V gene lookup returns CDR1 SQVTM and CDR2 ANQGSEA. The CDR3 length is 16 residues. The DNA of the CDR3 is TGCAGCGTTGCGTTTTTCTCAGCGGGGGGACCAGATACGCAGTATTTT. As protein: CSVAFFSAGGPDTQYF.

This clone was seen once. The rearrangement joins TRBV2 to TRBJ1-6, with 7 bases that match TRBD1. Germline CDR1 is SNHLY and CDR2 is FYNNEI. The CDR3 is 19 amino acids. V lost 6 bases, J lost 4 bases, and 18 bases stayed unmatched. CDR3 in amino acids: CASSRPGQQTPTYNSPLHF. The CDR3 DNA follows: TGTGCCAGCAGCAGACCGGGACAGCAAACGCCTACTTATAATTCACCCCTCCACTTT.

The V gene is TRBV18, the J gene TRBJ1-4; TRBD1 aligns across 7 bases. CDR3 length equals 19 residues. The germline V gene has CDR1 KGHSH and CDR2 LQKENI. With 6 bases clipped from V and 0 bases from J, the junction kept 16 bases outside the gene matches. The CDR3 bases are TGTGCCAGCTCGCCCAATCTAGGGACAGAAATTGCAACTAATGAAAAACTGTTTTTT. This translates into CASSPNLGTEIATNEKLFF.

The rearrangement joins TRBV19 to TRBJ2-2; weak D call: TRBD1 (5 bases). The CDR3 has 14 residues. V gave up 5 bases and J gave up 2 bases, with 9 bases separating them. The germline gives CDR1 LNHDA, CDR2 SQIVND (reference sequence). The CDR3 region is CASSWGSNTGELFF. The CDR3, as DNA: TGTGCCAGTAGTTGGGGCAGTAACACCGGGGAGCTGTTTTTT.

The chain has TRBV9 and TRBJ1-3; D possibly corresponds to TRBD1 (6 bases). The CDR3 has 13 residues. V lost 7 bases and J lost 7, with 15 bases in between. CDR1 SGDLS and CDR2 YYNGEE come from the germline V gene. DNA of the CDR3: TGTGCCAGCGGGCGGGGGCCGGGGAACACCATATATTTT. This encodes CASGRGPGNTIYF.

The chain is built from TRBV28 and TRBJ2-7; 7 positions agree with TRBD2. The CDR3 has 12 residues. Germline V gene lookup returns CDR1 MDHEN and CDR2 SYDVKM. V dropped 4 bases and J dropped 3; count of bases not matched to a gene: 0. In DNA form, the CDR3 reads TGTGCCAGCAGTTGGGGGGGCTACGAGCAGTACTTC. As protein: CASSWGGYEQYF.

This sequence joins TRBV28 and TRBJ2-1; TRBD2 aligns across 9 bases. The CDR3 runs 15 residues. Per germline, CDR1 MDHEN and CDR2 SYDVKM. J was trimmed by 8 bases and V by 5 bases; bases with no gene match: 10. CDR3 nucleotide sequence: TGTGCCAGCAGTACCCCCCCGGGACTAGCCCATGAGCAGTTCTTC. Its protein product is CASSTPPGLAHEQFF.

This clone was seen once. The chain is built from TRBV7-2 and TRBJ2-3; TRBD2 matches 9 bases. Germline trimming cut 4 bases from V and 2 bases from J; bases unmatched to any gene: 4. Germline V gene data show CDR1 as SGHTA and CDR2 as FQGNSA. The length of the CDR3 is 15 residues. DNA for the CDR3: TGTGCCAGCAGCTCTAGCGGGGTCTACACAGATACGCAGTATTTT. Amino acid sequence: CASSSSGVYTDTQYF.

The rearrangement uses TRBV19 and TRBJ1-4; maybe TRBD1 (5 bases). From germline, CDR1 is LNHDA and CDR2 SQIVND (reference sequence). The CDR3 totals 14 residues. Trimming took 3 bases from V and 5 from J, leaving 10 bases between them. The chain's CDR3 is CASSMTRQNEKLFF. The CDR3 bases are TGTGCCAGTAGTATGACCCGACAGAATGAAAAACTGTTTTTT.